A single sample gave rise to the 19 T cell receptor beta chains below, sequenced in a study of blood T cell repertoires in COVID-19. Clones were read by immunoSEQ multiplex PCR, and TCRdb kept only the in-frame ones, dropping some. This sample has more than 150,000 clones, with roughly three quarters found just once. Sequencing was done on a sample of peripheral blood. All receptors come from a man aged 55 to 70 with active or convalescent COVID-19.

This chain joins TRBV7-2 and TRBJ1-5, with a tentative D call TRBD1 (5 bases). V was shortened by 5 bases and J by 2 bases, with 10 bases between the two germline ends. This CDR3 has 14 amino acids. The V gene's germline CDR1 is SGHTA and CDR2 FQGNSA. CDR3 bases: TGTGCCAGCAGCACCCAGGGTGGCAATCAGCCCCAGCATTTT. Protein: CASSTQGGNQPQHF.

The J gene is TRBJ1-4, the V gene TRBV5-1, with D hard to call. Trimming stripped 4 bases from V and 7 bases from J, with 14 bases between. CDR1 SGHRS and CDR2 YFSETQ come from the germline V gene. This CDR3 comprises 14 residues. The CDR3: CASSPEGTGEKLFF. As DNA, the CDR3 is TGCGCCAGCAGCCCCGAGGGAACGGGTGAAAAACTGTTTTTT.

The chain uses TRBV7-3 and TRBJ2-3; 9 positions agree with TRBD1. Losses at the gene ends were 4 bases for V and 2 bases for J; bases not matched to a gene: 4. Germline values: CDR1 SGHTA, CDR2 FQGTGA. This CDR3 region has 15 residues. The CDR3 coding sequence is TGTGCCAGCAGCTCCAGACAGGGGGACACAGATACGCAGTATTTT. Translated: CASSSRQGDTDTQYF.

The chain carries TRBV2 and TRBJ2-7, with D possibly TRBD2 on 6 matching bases. Germline V CDR1 and CDR2: SNHLY, FYNNEI. Deletions cut 5 bases from V and 4 bases from J, with 15 bases between. CDR3 length: 14 amino acids. The CDR3 nucleotides are TGTGCCAGCAGTCAATGGAGGGGTTGGTACGAGCAGTACTTC. Translated, it gives CASSQWRGWYEQYF.

This clone appeared a few times. The V and J genes are TRBV5-6 and TRBJ2-7, with 10 positions matching TRBD1. Germline V gene data show CDR1 as SGHDT and CDR2 as YYEEEE. The CDR3 contains 15 residues. V lost 3 bases, J lost 3 bases, and 6 bases stayed unmatched. The CDR3 is CASSSRDRGFYEQYF. DNA for the CDR3: TGTGCCAGCAGCTCCCGGGACAGGGGCTTCTACGAGCAGTACTTC.

V is TRBV6-5 and J is TRBJ2-7; 9 bases are shared with TRBD1. CDR3 length: 15 residues. J gave up 4 bases and V 4 bases, and 8 bases lay outside the gene matches. CDR1 and CDR2 from the germline V gene are MNHEY and SVGAGI. Here the CDR3 reads CASSSTDRGGYEQYF. The CDR3 region has the DNA TGTGCCAGCAGTTCCACGGACAGGGGAGGGTACGAGCAGTACTTC.

This clone has a handful of counts. V and J are TRBV6-5 and TRBJ2-7, with D hard to call. CDR1 and CDR2 from the germline V gene are MNHEY and SVGAGI. V was shortened by 5 bases and J by 2 bases, with 10 bases between the two germline ends. The CDR3 covers 13 residues. In DNA form, the CDR3 reads TGTGCCAGCAGTAACCAGTTCACCTACGAGCAGTACTTC. This codes for CASSNQFTYEQYF.

V usage is TRBV29-1 and J usage is TRBJ2-6; D ambiguous. This CDR3 is built from 13 residues. Germline CDR1 reads SQVTM; CDR2 reads ANQGSEA. V was trimmed by 6 bases and J by 2 bases, leaving 8 bases between them. The CDR3 sequence is CSVSRTGANVLTF. In DNA form, the CDR3 reads TGCAGCGTGAGCAGGACTGGGGCCAACGTCCTGACTTTC.

This sequence joins TRBV4-3 and TRBJ1-5, with D possibly being TRBD1 (5 bases). The CDR3 extends over 14 amino acids. V lost 1 base and J lost 7, with 11 bases in between. Per germline, CDR1 LGHNA and CDR2 YSLEER. The CDR3 loop is CASSQVAGPQPQHF. The CDR3 DNA reads TGCGCCAGCAGCCAAGTCGCGGGGCCCCAGCCCCAGCATTTT.

This clone was counted only a few times. The rearrangement joins TRBV19 to TRBJ1-2; D is uncertain. Trimming pared 6 bases from V and 0 bases from J, leaving 11 bases between. CDR1 and CDR2 (germline): LNHDA, SQIVND (reference sequence). There are 14 residues in the CDR3. CDR3 amino acids: CASRSGPSNYGYTF. The DNA of the CDR3 is TGTGCCAGTAGGTCAGGTCCCTCTAACTATGGCTACACCTTC.

The V and J genes are TRBV19 and TRBJ2-5; the match to TRBD1 covers 8 bases. The CDR3 is 14 residues long. Germline V gene data show CDR1 as LNHDA and CDR2 as SQIVND (reference sequence). V lost 4 bases and J lost 3; bases outside the gene matches: 4. The DNA of the CDR3 is TGTGCCAGTAGTACAAAGACAGGGGAAGAGACCCAGTACTTC. Its protein product is CASSTKTGEETQYF.

The rearrangement uses TRBV24-1 and TRBJ2-7; TRBD1 matches at 10 bases. Germline V CDR1 and CDR2: KGHDR, SFDVKD. The CDR3 spans 16 residues. J gave up 3 bases and V 1 base, and 5 bases lay outside the gene matches. CDR3 sequence reads: CATSDFKGQGLYEQYF. The DNA of the CDR3 is TGTGCCACCAGTGATTTCAAGGGACAGGGGCTCTACGAGCAGTACTTC.

The chain is built from TRBV5-6 and TRBJ1-1; the D gene is possibly TRBD1 (6 bases). The CDR3 consists of 13 residues. CDR1 and CDR2 from the germline V gene are SGHDT and YYEEEE. V lost 6 bases, J lost 3 bases, and 12 bases lay in between. Written as DNA, the CDR3 is TGTGCCAGCACCTGGACAGCGGACACTGAAGCTTTCTTT. Translation gives CASTWTADTEAFF.

This clone occurred once. This rearrangement joins TRBV5-5 to TRBJ1-5; D might be TRBD1 (6 bases). Deletions cut 1 base from V and 6 bases from J, with 14 bases between. CDR1 and CDR2 (germline): SGHKS, YYEKEE (reference sequence). The CDR3 length is 15 residues. Written as DNA, the CDR3 is TGTGCCAGCAGCTTGAGCGCGGGGGCCAGTCAGCCCCAGCATTTT. Translation gives CASSLSAGASQPQHF.

The V call is TRBV28, the J call TRBJ2-5; the match to TRBD2 covers 10 bases. There are 15 residues in the CDR3. Germline CDR1 reads MDHEN; CDR2 reads SYDVKM. With V trimmed by 5 bases and J by 6 bases, 9 bases remained unmatched. This CDR3 is CASSLAGAGVKTQYF. The CDR3 DNA reads TGTGCCAGCAGTCTAGCGGGAGCAGGAGTAAAGACCCAGTACTTC.

The chain carries TRBV2 and TRBJ2-3; TRBD2 agrees at 12 bases. This CDR3 contains 14 residues. Germline V gives CDR1 SNHLY, CDR2 FYNNEI. V was clipped by 8 bases and J by 6 bases; unmatched bases: 6. CDR3 nucleotides: TGTGCCAGCGCACCTAGCGGGAGGGGGGATACGCAGTATTTT. Protein product: CASAPSGRGDTQYF.

This rearrangement joins TRBV7-2 to TRBJ2-7; 10 positions agree with TRBD2. CDR1 and CDR2 from the germline V gene are SGHTA and FQGNSA. Germline trimming cut 2 bases from V and 2 bases from J; bases unmatched to any gene: 6. The CDR3 is 16 amino acids. The CDR3 sequence: CASSLMGTSGTYEQYF. CDR3 in DNA: TGTGCCAGCAGCTTAATGGGAACTAGCGGGACCTACGAGCAGTACTTC.

V and J are TRBV7-6 and TRBJ2-5; 7 bases are shared with TRBD2. This CDR3 has 14 residues. CDR1 and CDR2 (germline): SGHVS, FNYEAQ. V lost 4 bases, J lost 3 bases, and 5 bases stayed unmatched. CDR3 in DNA: TGTGCCAGCAGCTCGCCCGGGACTAAAGAGACCCAGTACTTC. This gives the protein CASSSPGTKETQYF.

This rearrangement joins TRBV7-3 to TRBJ2-1, with unresolved D. The germline V gene encodes CDR1 SGHTA and CDR2 FQGTGA. CDR3 size: 16 residues. V was cut by 1 base and J by 8 bases, with 18 bases left in between. The CDR3 here is CASSLSLPDHGDEQFF. The CDR3 DNA reads as TGTGCCAGCAGCTTAAGCCTACCCGACCATGGAGATGAGCAGTTCTTC.